This passage covers 9 T cell receptor beta chains from one sample sequenced in a study of early T cells in non-severe SARS-CoV-2 infection. TCRdb reprocessed the 5' RACE reads with MiXCR, giving one entry per CDR3 protein. The repertoire consists of tens of thousands of distinct CDR3 sequences, with around 12% occurring once and the leading ten covering less than 3%. Sequences were derived from whole blood, sampled at baseline. The receptors derive from an adult who was a healthcare worker with PCR-confirmed SARS-CoV-2 infection or an uninfected control (not recorded which).

This clonotype showed up many times. V gene TRBV5-1 combines with J gene TRBJ2-3; no clear D gene. Trimming took off 5 bases at V and 0 bases at J, with 7 bases between the two ends. CDR3 length: 13 amino acids. CDR1 and CDR2 from the germline V gene are SGHRS and YFSETQ. In DNA form, the CDR3 reads TGCGCCAGCAGTTACAGCAGCACAGATACGCAGTATTTT. Amino acids: CASSYSSTDTQYF.

This chain uses TRBV6-1 with TRBJ2-1, with 10 bases matching TRBD2. This CDR3 contains 16 residues. V lost 5 bases, J lost 6 bases, and 10 bases stayed unmatched. Germline-derived CDR1 and CDR2 are MNHNS and SASEGT. DNA of the CDR3: TGTGCCAGCAGTAAGGAGCGGGGGGGCCGGGCCAATGAGCAGTTCTTC. Protein sequence: CASSKERGGRANEQFF.

V gene TRBV15 combines with J gene TRBJ2-5; D remains ambiguous. Germline CDR1 LNHNV, CDR2 YYDKDF (reference sequence). Between the trimmed V and J ends, which lost 0 bases and 3 bases, there was a span of 8 bases. The CDR3 runs to 14 residues. CDR3 region: CATSRDLIKETQYF. The CDR3 DNA sequence: TGTGCCACCAGCAGAGATTTGATAAAAGAGACCCAGTACTTC.

This clonotype occurred many times. This chain uses TRBV7-9 with TRBJ1-5; tentatively, D is TRBD1 (5 bases). Between the trimmed V and J ends, which lost 1 base and 5 bases, there was a span of 6 bases. Germline CDR1 SEHNR, CDR2 FQNEAQ (reference sequence). This CDR3 is built from 13 residues. The CDR3 sequence: CASSLGGDQPQHF. Written as DNA, the CDR3 is TGTGCCAGCAGCTTAGGAGGGGATCAGCCCCAGCATTTT.

The chain uses TRBV3-1 and TRBJ2-7; D not resolved. This CDR3 is 18 amino acids long. CDR1 is LGHDT, CDR2 YNNKEL, per germline (reference sequence). V was clipped by 2 bases and J by 2 bases, with 22 bases between them. For the CDR3, the DNA is TGTGCCAGCAGCCAAAGTAGGCGTGTGGGTGGAACTACCTACGAGCAGTACTTC. This gives the protein CASSQSRRVGGTTYEQYF.

The chain recombines TRBV12-3 or TRBV12-4 with TRBJ2-7, with D perhaps matching TRBD1 (6 bases). The CDR3 extends over 17 amino acids. V was pared by 6 bases and J by 0 bases, with 21 bases between. CDR3 loop: CASSDRSVATRSYEQYF. The DNA for the CDR3 is TGTGCCAGCAGCGACAGGTCGGTAGCGACCCGCTCCTACGAGCAGTACTTC.

This clonotype has ten or more counts. This sequence joins TRBV7-2 and TRBJ2-2, with TRBD2 matching 7 bases. The CDR3 contains 15 residues. V lost 5 bases and J lost 2; bases outside the gene matches: 5. Germline V gene data show CDR1 as SGHTA and CDR2 as FQGNSA. The CDR3 protein is CASSASGVNTGELFF. CDR3 nucleotide sequence: TGTGCCAGCAGCGCCAGCGGGGTCAACACCGGGGAGCTGTTTTTT.

This clonotype was picked up many times. The genes are TRBV19 and TRBJ2-6, with D tentatively TRBD2 (6 bases). V lost 7 bases and J lost 0, with 13 bases in between. Germline CDR1 is LNHDA and CDR2 is SQIVND (reference sequence). The CDR3 has 16 residues. The CDR3 region has the DNA TGTGCCAGTAAACCGGGACTGAGCTCTGGGGCCAACGTCCTGACTTTC. Translating gives CASKPGLSSGANVLTF. Full variable domain (rest looked up from reference TRBV19 and TRBJ2-6): DGGITQSPKYLFRKEGQNVTLSCEQNLNHDAMYWYRQDPGQGLRLIYYSQIVNDFQKGDIAEGYSVSREKKESFPLTVTSAQKNPTAFYLCASKPGLSSGANVLTFGAGSRLTVL.

A few counts support this clonotype. CDR3: CASSPGDSSGNTIYF. The DNA for the CDR3 is TGTGCCAGCTCACCGGGAGATTCCTCTGGAAACACCATATATTTT. This chain connects TRBV18 to TRBJ1-3; no clear D gene. There are 15 residues in the CDR3. V gave up 3 bases and J gave up 0 bases, with 9 bases separating them. Germline V gives CDR1 KGHSH, CDR2 LQKENI.